This T cell receptor (beta chain) came from a study of OX40 agonist ivuxolimab in advanced cancers. Germline V gene sequence: CDR1 MNHEY, CDR2 SMNVEV (reference sequence). This CDR3 comprises 14 residues. V was clipped by 5 bases and J by 1 base; unmatched bases: 4. Only in-frame clones appear in the TCRdb table, and some are missing; sequencing was by immunoSEQ multiplex PCR. The table records approximately 74,000 clones, about 80% of them present only once. The TCR comes from an adult with an advanced solid tumor such as melanoma, head and neck, liver or kidney cancer. Sequencing was performed on CD4+ or CD8+ T cells sorted from blood, taken in a trial of the OX40 agonist ivuxolimab. V and J are TRBV27 and TRBJ2-7; 8 bases align to TRBD1. DNA of the CDR3: TGTGCCAGCAGTCCTCGGACAGGGTCCTACGAGCAGTACGTC. This encodes CASSPRTGSYEQYV.